This TCR beta chain was profiled in a study of cytotoxic CD8 clonotypes in ibrutinib-treated CLL. Assay used: immunoSEQ multiplex PCR; TCRdb lists only in-frame clones, some missing. The data hold some 150,000 clones, with 60% to 80% observed a single time. The germline CDR1 and CDR2 sequences are MDHEN and SYDVKM. There are 15 residues in the CDR3. Trimming cost V 6 bases and J 2 bases; bases outside gene matches: 7. Source: PBMCs, taken after 12 months of ibrutinib treatment. The V and J genes are TRBV28 and TRBJ2-5; 9 bases match TRBD1. The TCR comes from a human donor with chronic lymphocytic leukemia. Here the CDR3 DNA reads TGTGCCAGCAGCTCCGGGACAGGGTTACAAGAGACCCAGTACTTC. Translation gives CASSSGTGLQETQYF.